A selection of T cell receptor beta chains follows, all from one sample in a study of blood T cell repertoires in COVID-19. Profiled with immunoSEQ multiplex PCR; TCRdb holds only in-frame clones, not every one. Here the sample spans around 160,000 clones, over 75% being singletons. Sequencing input: PBMCs or T cells enriched from blood (not recorded which). The receptors here all came from a man aged 50 to 59 who had recovered from COVID-19. CDR3s include the opening cysteine and the closing phenylalanine or tryptophan. A D gene is named only where the DNA matches it firmly. For some rows the clone size is stated as once, few or many, or as a class when expanded; others skip it.

size	V	D	J	DNA	CDR3
-	TRBV7-9	-	TRBJ1-3	TGTGCCAGCAGCTCCCCACGGTTCTCTGGAAACACCATATATTTT	CASSSPRFSGNTIYF
-	TRBV29-1	TRBD1	TRBJ1-3	TGCAGCGGACTCAAGCGGGACAGGGGAGGAGAGCCTGGAAACACCATATATTTT	CSGLKRDRGGEPGNTIYF
-	TRBV10-3	-	TRBJ1-6	TGTGCCATCAGGGACACAGATGCGGGGGGCGATTCACCCCTCCACTTT	CAIRDTDAGGDSPLHF
-	TRBV30	TRBD1	TRBJ1-1	TGTGCCTGGAGTGACCGACGTCAGGGGGACACTGAAGCTTTCTTT	CAWSDRRQGDTEAFF
-	TRBV13	TRBD2	TRBJ2-3	TGTGCCAGCAGCTCTACGGGGGGAGGGTATTCAGATACGCAGTATTTT	CASSSTGGGYSDTQYF
once	TRBV6-5	TRBD1	TRBJ2-2	TGTGCCAGCAGTCATGGACAGGGAACCGGGGAGCTGTTTTTT	CASSHGQGTGELFF
-	TRBV7-9	-	TRBJ1-1	TGTGCCAGCAGCTTTGGGGAGGAAGCTTTCTTT	CASSFGEEAFF
-	TRBV29-1	TRBD1	TRBJ2-7	TGCAGCGTTGATATGGGACAGGGGTACGAGCAGTACTTC	CSVDMGQGYEQYF
few	TRBV7-6	TRBD1	TRBJ1-1	TGTGCCAGCAGCTTAGCAACGGGACAGGGCCTCCTGAACACTGAAGCTTTCTTT	CASSLATGQGLLNTEAFF
-	TRBV3-1/TRBV3-2	-	TRBJ2-7	TGTGCCAGCAGCCGAGGTATTGGCTACGAGCAGTACTTC	CASSRGIGYEQYF
-	TRBV3-1/TRBV3-2	TRBD1	TRBJ2-3	TGTGCCAGCAGCCACCAGGACAGGGGAATTGAAGATACGCAGTATTTT	CASSHQDRGIEDTQYF
-	TRBV11-3	TRBD1	TRBJ2-5	TGTGCCAGCAGCGGCCGGGACAGGGAAGAGACCCAGTACTTC	CASSGRDREETQYF
-	TRBV5-1	-	TRBJ1-6	TGCGCCAGCAGCTTGGTCGGAGGGTCGGTCAGTTCACCCCTCCACTTT	CASSLVGGSVSSPLHF
-	TRBV3-1/TRBV3-2	TRBD2	TRBJ2-2	TGTGCCAGCAGAGCGGGAGGATTTTTGAACACCGGGGAGCTGTTTTTT	CASRAGGFLNTGELFF
-	TRBV28	-	TRBJ2-7	TGTGCCAGCCTGTTCCGGGAGACAAACGAGCAGTACTTC	CASLFRETNEQYF
-	TRBV5-1	TRBD2	TRBJ2-1	TGCGCCCGCAGATATCCGGGCGGGGGGGACTACAATGAGCAGTTCTTC	CARRYPGGGDYNEQFF
-	TRBV28	TRBD1	TRBJ1-6	TGTGCCAGCAGTTTTAATTCGGACAGGGGGTGGGGGTCACCCCTCCACTTT	CASSFNSDRGWGSPLHF
-	TRBV9	TRBD2	TRBJ2-1	TGTGCCAGCAGCGTAGGACTAGCTGATGAGCAGTTCTTC	CASSVGLADEQFF
-	TRBV19	-	TRBJ2-3	TGTGCCAGTAGTTCCTCCCTCAGGGATACGCAGTATTTT	CASSSSLRDTQYF
-	TRBV3-1/TRBV3-2	TRBD1	TRBJ2-7	TGTGCCAGCAGACGGGGACAGGCCTACGAGCAGTACTTC	CASRRGQAYEQYF
few	TRBV5-1	-	TRBJ1-6	TGCGCCAGCAGCTTGGCCGTCTTCAATTCACCCCTCCACTTT	CASSLAVFNSPLHF
-	TRBV2	-	TRBJ2-5	TGTGCCAGCAGTGTCACAGAAGAGACCCAGTACTTC	CASSVTEETQYF
-	TRBV7-2	-	TRBJ1-2	TGTGCCAGCACGCGGGGGGGTGTTGGCTACACCTTC	CASTRGGVGYTF
-	TRBV30	-	TRBJ2-2	TGTGCCTGGAGGGTAGATGCCGGGGAGCTGTTTTTT	CAWRVDAGELFF
once	TRBV7-8	-	TRBJ2-7	TGTGCCAGCAGCTTAGGTCAGTTCTACGAGCAGTACTTC	CASSLGQFYEQYF
-	TRBV25-1	-	TRBJ1-5	TGTGCCTACCCAGGGGCTAGAAGCAATCAGCCCCAGCATTTT	CAYPGARSNQPQHF
-	TRBV29-1	TRBD1	TRBJ1-4	TGCAGCGCTAAACAGGGGTCCTCAACTAATGAAAAACTGTTTTTT	CSAKQGSSTNEKLFF
-	TRBV6-1	TRBD1	TRBJ1-1	TGTGCCAGCAGTGAAGGAGACAGGGTTGAAGCTTTCTTT	CASSEGDRVEAFF
-	TRBV5-6	-	TRBJ1-4	TGTGCCAGCAGCACGAGGGGCAGGGGTGGTGAAAAACTGTTTTTT	CASSTRGRGGEKLFF
-	TRBV19	-	TRBJ1-2	TGTGCCAGTAGTATAGCACAGGTGCTGAGCTACACCTTC	CASSIAQVLSYTF
-	TRBV10-2	TRBD2	TRBJ2-7	TGCGCCAGCAGTGAACTAGCGGGGTACGAGCAGTACTTC	CASSELAGYEQYF
few	TRBV4-1	TRBD2	TRBJ2-2	TGCGCCAGCAGCCAACCGACTAGCAAGACCGGGGAGCTGTTTTTT	CASSQPTSKTGELFF
-	TRBV10-3	-	TRBJ2-1	TGTGCCATCAGTGAGTCGCTCGGGGAGCAGTTCTTC	CAISESLGEQFF
once	TRBV24-1	TRBD1	TRBJ1-4	TGTGCCACCAGTGATCCTCGGACAGGAATTAATGAAAAACTGTTTTTT	CATSDPRTGINEKLFF
-	TRBV3-1/TRBV3-2	TRBD1	TRBJ2-3	TGTGCCAGCATTGGCAGGGGGCCTGCAGATACGCAGTATTTT	CASIGRGPADTQYF
-	TRBV5-1	TRBD2	TRBJ2-3	TGCGCCAGCAGCCGTTGGACTAGCGGGGCCACAGATACGCAGTATTTT	CASSRWTSGATDTQYF
-	TRBV6-4	TRBD1	TRBJ1-5	TGTGCCAGCATCCCCCCGGGACAGGTAATTATAGTAAGTCAGCCCCAGCATTTT	CASIPPGQVIIVSQPQHF